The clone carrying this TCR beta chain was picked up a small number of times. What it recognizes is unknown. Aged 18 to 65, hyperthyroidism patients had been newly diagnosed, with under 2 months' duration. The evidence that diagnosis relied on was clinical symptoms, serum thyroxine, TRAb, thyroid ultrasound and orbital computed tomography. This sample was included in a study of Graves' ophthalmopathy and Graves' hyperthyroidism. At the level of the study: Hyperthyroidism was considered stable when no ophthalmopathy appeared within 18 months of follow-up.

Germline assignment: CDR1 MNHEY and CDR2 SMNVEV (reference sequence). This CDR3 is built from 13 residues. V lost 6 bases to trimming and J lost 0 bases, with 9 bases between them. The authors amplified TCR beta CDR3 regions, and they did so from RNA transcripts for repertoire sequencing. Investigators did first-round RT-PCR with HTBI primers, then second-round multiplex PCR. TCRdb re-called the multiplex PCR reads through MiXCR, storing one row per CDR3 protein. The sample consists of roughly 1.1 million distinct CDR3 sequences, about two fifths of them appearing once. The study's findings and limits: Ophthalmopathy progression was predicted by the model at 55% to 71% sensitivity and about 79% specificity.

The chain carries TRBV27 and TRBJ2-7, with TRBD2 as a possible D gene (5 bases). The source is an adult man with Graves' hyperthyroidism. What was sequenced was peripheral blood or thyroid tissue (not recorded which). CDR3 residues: CASRGGLSYEQYF. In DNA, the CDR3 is TGTGCCAGCAGAGGCGGGCTCTCCTACGAGCAGTACTTC.